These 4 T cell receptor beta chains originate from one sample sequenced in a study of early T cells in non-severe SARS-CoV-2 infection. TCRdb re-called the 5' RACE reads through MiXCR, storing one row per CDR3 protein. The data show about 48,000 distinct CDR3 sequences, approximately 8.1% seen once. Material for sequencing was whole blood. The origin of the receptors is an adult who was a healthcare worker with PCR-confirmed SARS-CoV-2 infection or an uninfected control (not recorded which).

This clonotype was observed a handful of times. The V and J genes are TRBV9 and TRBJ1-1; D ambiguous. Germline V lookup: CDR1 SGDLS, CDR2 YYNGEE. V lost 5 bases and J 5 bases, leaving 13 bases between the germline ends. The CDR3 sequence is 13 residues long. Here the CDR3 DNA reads TGTGCCAGCAGTGGGTCGCACTTTACTGAAGCTTTCTTT. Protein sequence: CASSGSHFTEAFF.

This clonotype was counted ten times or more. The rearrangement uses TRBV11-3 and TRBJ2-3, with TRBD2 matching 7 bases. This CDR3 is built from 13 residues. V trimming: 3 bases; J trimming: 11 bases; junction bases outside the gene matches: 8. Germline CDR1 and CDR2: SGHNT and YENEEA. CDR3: CASSFMTSSGQYF. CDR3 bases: TGTGCCAGCAGCTTTATGACTAGCTCGGGGCAGTATTTT.

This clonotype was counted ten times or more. Here the CDR3 DNA reads TGTGCCAGCAGTCCTCAATCGTGGGGGCCGAACACTGAAGCTTTCTTT. It translates to CASSPQSWGPNTEAFF. This rearrangement joins TRBV27 to TRBJ1-1, with D perhaps matching TRBD1 (6 bases). Trimming took off 5 bases at V and 1 base at J, with 17 bases between the two ends. CDR1 is MNHEY and CDR2 is SMNVEV in the germline V gene (reference sequence). The CDR3 has 16 amino acids.

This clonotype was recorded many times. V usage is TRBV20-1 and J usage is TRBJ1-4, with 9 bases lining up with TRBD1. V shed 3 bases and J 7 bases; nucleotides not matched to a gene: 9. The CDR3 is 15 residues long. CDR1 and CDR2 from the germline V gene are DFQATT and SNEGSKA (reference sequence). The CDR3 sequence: CSARASGTGPEKLFF. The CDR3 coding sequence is TGCAGTGCTAGGGCCTCCGGGACAGGGCCTGAAAAACTGTTTTTT.